The rows below give T cell receptor beta chains drawn from one sample of a study of cytomegalovirus exposure and HLA in healthy donors. Repertoires were generated with immunoSEQ multiplex PCR, while TCRdb's copy carries only in-frame clones and drops some. The data contain some 130,000 clones, less than 80% of them singletons. Sequencing was done on a sample of PBMCs. The receptors derive from a man aged 35 to 55 in good health and CMV-seropositive. The CDR3 runs from the conserved cysteine through the conserved F or W. The D gene is left open where the match is weak. The listing skips clone size in some rows; elsewhere it reads once, few, many or a size class.

clone size | J gene | D gene | V gene | CDR3 protein | CDR3 DNA
- | TRBJ1-4 | TRBD1 | TRBV5-4 | CASSPQPGQINEKLFF | TGTGCCAGCAGCCCGCAACCGGGACAGATAAATGAAAAACTGTTTTTT
- | TRBJ2-2 | TRBD2 | TRBV7-9 | CSSGGAGGPRTGELFF | TGTTCCAGCGGGGGGGCGGGAGGGCCGCGGACCGGGGAGCTGTTTTTT
few | TRBJ1-1 | TRBD1 | TRBV29-1 | CSGQQGDGTEAFF | TGCAGCGGGCAACAGGGGGATGGCACTGAAGCTTTCTTT
- | TRBJ2-3 | - | TRBV9 | CASSVDSQGGDTQYF | TGTGCCAGCAGCGTAGATTCGCAGGGGGGCGATACGCAGTATTTT
few | TRBJ2-7 | TRBD2 | TRBV10-3 | CAISGGLAYEQYF | TGTGCCATCAGCGGGGGACTAGCCTACGAGCAGTACTTC
- | TRBJ2-2 | - | TRBV9 | CASSVAPRNTGELFF | TGTGCCAGCAGCGTAGCCCCTCGGAACACCGGGGAGCTGTTTTTT
- | TRBJ1-6 | TRBD1 | TRBV6-5 | CASSRQGGNSPLHF | TGTGCCAGCAGTAGACAGGGAGGTAATTCACCCCTCCACTTT
- | TRBJ2-2 | TRBD1 | TRBV27 | CASRVSGTGSTGELFF | TGTGCCAGCAGGGTATCCGGGACAGGGAGCACCGGGGAGCTGTTTTTT
- | TRBJ2-7 | TRBD1 | TRBV7-9 | CSSIPGSGQGTYEQYF | TGTTCCAGCATCCCAGGGTCAGGACAGGGGACCTACGAGCAGTACTTC
- | TRBJ1-3 | - | TRBV11-2 | CASSLAFSGNTIYF | TGTGCCAGCAGCTTAGCCTTCTCTGGAAACACCATATATTTT
- | TRBJ2-2 | TRBD2 | TRBV9 | CASSTLAGGELFF | TGTGCCAGCAGCACTTTAGCGGGCGGGGAGCTGTTTTTT
few | TRBJ2-3 | - | TRBV5-1 | CASSSLGGDTQYF | TGCGCCAGCAGCTCTTTAGGGGGAGATACGCAGTATTTT
- | TRBJ2-3 | TRBD2 | TRBV5-4 | CASSVREGTDTQYF | TGTGCCAGCAGCGTGCGGGAGGGCACAGATACGCAGTATTTT
- | TRBJ1-5 | - | TRBV15 | CATSSRGSNQPQHF | TGTGCCACCAGCAGCAGGGGTAGCAATCAGCCCCAGCATTTT
once | TRBJ1-1 | - | TRBV4-2 | CASSQDPYGGTEAFF | TGTGCCAGCAGCCAAGATCCGTACGGGGGTACTGAAGCTTTCTTT
- | TRBJ1-2 | TRBD1 | TRBV6-5 | CASSITGGFRGYTF | TGTGCCAGCAGTATCACAGGGGGGTTTAGGGGCTACACCTTC
- | TRBJ2-2 | TRBD2 | TRBV19 | CASTLGTSGTGELFF | TGTGCCAGTACCCTGGGGACTAGCGGGACCGGGGAGCTGTTTTTT
- | TRBJ2-5 | TRBD2 | TRBV19 | CASSPGTSGRVQYF | TGTGCCAGTAGTCCCGGGACTAGCGGGAGGGTGCAGTACTTC
- | TRBJ1-2 | TRBD1 | TRBV29-1 | CSVEDRGPGYTF | TGCAGCGTTGAAGACAGGGGGCCGGGCTACACCTTC
- | TRBJ2-7 | - | TRBV5-1 | CASSPGGTGPYEQYF | TGCGCCAGCAGCCCGGGGGGGACAGGGCCCTACGAGCAGTACTTC
- | TRBJ1-6 | - | TRBV2 | CASSEQVYSPLHF | TGTGCCAGCAGTGAACAGGTGTATTCACCCCTCCACTTT
- | TRBJ2-3 | TRBD1 | TRBV30 | CAWTWTGADTQYF | TGTGCCTGGACCTGGACAGGGGCAGATACGCAGTATTTT
- | TRBJ1-1 | - | TRBV21-1 | CASSIARWSGATEAFF | TGTGCCAGCAGCATAGCCAGGTGGTCTGGGGCCACTGAAGCTTTCTTT
- | TRBJ1-5 | - | TRBV4-1 | CASSQDRVGGPQHF | TGCGCCAGCAGCCAAGATCGGGTCGGAGGGCCCCAGCATTTT
- | TRBJ1-4 | - | TRBV5-1 | CASRYRDPNEKLFF | TGCGCCAGTCGATACAGGGACCCAAATGAAAAACTGTTTTTT
once | TRBJ1-3 | - | TRBV6-6 | CASSPGVISGNTIYF | TGTGCCAGCAGCCCAGGGGTGATCTCTGGAAACACCATATATTTT
few | TRBJ1-2 | - | TRBV14 | CASSHRRTAEGGYTF | TGTGCCAGCAGCCATCGACGGACAGCCGAGGGAGGCTACACCTTC
- | TRBJ2-1 | - | TRBV25-1 | CASSEWPPGSPSYNEQFF | TGTGCCAGCAGTGAATGGCCGCCCGGGTCCCCCTCCTACAATGAGCAGTTCTTC
- | TRBJ1-4 | TRBD1 | TRBV28 | CASSLAGTGDGEKLFF | TGTGCCAGCAGTTTGGCCGGGACAGGGGATGGGGAAAAACTGTTTTTT
few | TRBJ2-7 | TRBD1 | TRBV5-1 | CASSLETGTYEQYF | TGCGCCAGCAGCTTGGAGACAGGGACCTACGAGCAGTACTTC
- | TRBJ2-4 | TRBD2 | TRBV7-9 | CASSLPGLAGMLDKNIQYF | TGTGCCAGCAGTCTACCCGGACTAGCGGGAATGTTGGACAAAAACATTCAGTACTTC
- | TRBJ2-1 | TRBD2 | TRBV25-1 | CASSAWGGSYNEQFF | TGTGCCAGCAGTGCATGGGGGGGGTCCTACAATGAGCAGTTCTTC
- | TRBJ2-3 | TRBD2 | TRBV5-4 | CASRKTGGDTQYF | TGTGCCAGCAGGAAAACGGGGGGAGATACGCAGTATTTT
- | TRBJ1-1 | - | TRBV2 | CASSKPRDKNTEAFF | TGTGCCAGCAGCAAACCCCGAGACAAGAACACTGAAGCTTTCTTT
- | TRBJ1-2 | - | TRBV15 | CATSRTAANYGYTF | TGTGCCACCAGCCGGACAGCGGCTAACTATGGCTACACCTTC
- | TRBJ2-7 | TRBD2 | TRBV5-4 | CASSRGDPSIYEQYF | TGTGCCAGCAGCCGGGGGGACCCATCGATCTACGAGCAGTACTTC
- | TRBJ1-2 | - | TRBV5-1 | CASSLGQLVNYGYTF | TGCGCCAGCAGCTTGGGGCAGCTAGTTAACTATGGCTACACCTTC
- | TRBJ2-5 | - | TRBV14 | CASSQVRPGLAGETQYF | TGTGCCAGCAGCCAAGTAAGGCCCGGGCTAGCTGGAGAGACCCAGTACTTC
- | TRBJ2-2 | - | TRBV5-4 | CASRLEGATGELFF | TGTGCCAGCAGGTTGGAGGGGGCCACCGGGGAGCTGTTTTTT
- | TRBJ2-3 | TRBD2 | TRBV2 | CASSELTSGSPKYF | TGTGCCAGCAGTGAGTTGACTAGCGGGAGCCCCAAGTATTTT
- | TRBJ2-5 | - | TRBV4-1 | CASSQPRVQETQYF | TGCGCCAGCAGCCAACCGCGGGTCCAAGAGACCCAGTACTTC
- | TRBJ2-3 | TRBD2 | TRBV4-1 | CASSPQEGTSGSTDTQYF | TGCGCCAGCAGCCCACAAGAAGGGACTAGCGGGAGCACAGATACGCAGTATTTT
- | TRBJ2-7 | - | TRBV2 | CASIQDIYVYEQYF | TGTGCCAGCATACAGGACATATATGTCTACGAGCAGTACTTC
- | TRBJ2-7 | TRBD1 | TRBV29-1 | CSVKGQVYEQYF | TGCAGCGTCAAGGGACAGGTCTACGAGCAGTACTTC
once | TRBJ1-4 | - | TRBV6-5 | CASSYSQANEKLFF | TGTGCCAGCAGTTACTCACAAGCTAATGAAAAACTGTTTTTT
few | TRBJ2-5 | - | TRBV5-1 | CASSLQGQRETQYF | TGCGCCAGCAGCTTGCAGGGCCAGAGGGAGACCCAGTACTTC
- | TRBJ2-7 | - | TRBV27 | CASSLHGAGEQYF | TGTGCCAGCAGTTTACACGGGGCGGGGGAGCAGTACTTC
- | TRBJ2-2 | - | TRBV7-2 | CASSLSWRRAGELFF | TGTGCCAGCAGCTTATCTTGGCGGCGGGCCGGGGAGCTGTTTTTT
- | TRBJ2-7 | - | TRBV15 | CATSLAGVGYEQYF | TGTGCCACCAGCCTCGCCGGGGTTGGGTACGAGCAGTACTTC
- | TRBJ2-1 | TRBD1 | TRBV11-2 | CASTPGGTGGYNEQFF | TGTGCCAGCACCCCAGGAGGGACAGGGGGCTACAATGAGCAGTTCTTC